Below, 8 T cell receptor beta chains from the same sample are listed, as sequenced in a study of OX40 agonist ivuxolimab in advanced cancers. To prepare the library, the immunoSEQ multiplex PCR assay was applied. The clones in this table, taken by TCRdb from immuneACCESS, are in-frame only. Not every clone is retained; where verified, under half of the shortfall comes from an unresolved V gene, and the cause of the rest is unknown. For this sample the table gives 85,000 to 130,000 clones, of which less than 95% were detected only once. Of the sample, around 0.5% is held by the ten largest clones. The source material was CD4+ or CD8+ T cells sorted from blood, sampled in a trial of the OX40 agonist ivuxolimab. The receptors were sampled from an adult with an advanced solid tumor such as melanoma, head and neck, liver or kidney cancer.

This chain connects TRBV30 to TRBJ2-2; 10 nucleotides agree with TRBD2. Germline assignment: CDR1 GTSNPN and CDR2 SVGIG (reference sequence). V was pared by 3 bases and J by 5 bases, with 12 bases of the junction left unmatched. CDR3 length: 17 amino acids. CDR3 nucleotide sequence: TGTGCCTGGAGCGCCGCTTGGCTAGCGGGGGAGACCGGGGAGCTGTTTTTT. Amino acids: CAWSAAWLAGETGELFF.

The chain recombines TRBV2 with TRBJ1-2; tentatively, D is TRBD1 (5 bases). The V end was cut by 8 bases, the J end by 3 bases, with 16 bases between. Germline assignment: CDR1 SNHLY and CDR2 FYNNEI. This CDR3 has 14 amino acids. CDR3 in DNA: TGTGCCAGCTCCGAAGGGGTTTTGGACTATGGCTACACCTTC. Its protein product is CASSEGVLDYGYTF.

The chain carries TRBV19 and TRBJ2-4; D may be TRBD2 (7 bases). Germline loops: CDR1 LNHDA, CDR2 SQIVND (reference sequence). Trimming removed 3 bases at V and 1 base at J, with 16 bases between. This CDR3 contains 17 residues. CDR3 bases: TGTGCCAGTAGTATTAAGGGGGAGGGCTTCGCCAAAAACATTCAGTACTTC. This codes for CASSIKGEGFAKNIQYF.

The chain employs TRBV5-4 and TRBJ2-6, with D hard to call. Germline values: CDR1 SGHNT, CDR2 YYREEE (reference sequence). The CDR3 length is 16 residues. Deletions cut 1 base from V and 0 bases from J, with 8 bases between. The CDR3 region has the DNA TGTGCCAGCAGCTTGAGGGTGAACTCTGGGGCCAACGTCCTGACTTTC. The encoded protein is CASSLRVNSGANVLTF.

The chain uses TRBV27 and TRBJ1-2; no reliable D call. The germline CDR1 and CDR2 sequences are MNHEY and SMNVEV (reference sequence). This CDR3 comprises 14 residues. Trimming cost V 1 base and J 5 bases, with 11 bases left between them. CDR3: CASSLFGSSYGYTF. The CDR3 nucleotides read TGTGCCAGCAGTTTATTCGGCAGCTCTTATGGCTACACCTTC.

The V and J genes are TRBV28 and TRBJ2-7; tentative D call: TRBD2 (5 bases). The CDR3 has 15 amino acids. Trimming took off 2 bases at V and 3 bases at J, with 14 bases between the two ends. CDR1 is MDHEN, CDR2 SYDVKM, per germline. The DNA of the CDR3 is TGTGCCAGCAGTTTAAACGGGAAACTTAACTACGAGCAGTACTTC. This sequence encodes CASSLNGKLNYEQYF.

As to this clone: The same CDR3 also results from other DNA sequences found in this sample. The V call is TRBV28, the J call TRBJ2-5, with TRBD1 matching 9 bases. Germline assignment: CDR1 MDHEN and CDR2 SYDVKM. The CDR3 is made up of 12 amino acids. J gave up 5 bases and V 7 bases, and 2 bases lay outside the gene matches. The CDR3 DNA is TGTGCCAGCAACAGGGGGCAGGAGACCCAGTACTTC. Translated, it gives CASNRGQETQYF.

The chain carries TRBV23-1 and TRBJ1-1, with D hard to call. TRBV23-1 is recorded as an ORF, its role being uncertain. V lost 0 bases to trimming and J lost 7 bases, with 3 bases between them. This CDR3 region has 11 residues. CDR3 coding DNA: TGCGCCAGCAGTCAATCGGATGAAGCTTTCTTT. It specifies CASSQSDEAFF.